The T cell receptor beta chain under discussion was sequenced for a study of shared clonotypes between healthy human individuals. CDR3 length equals 15 residues. Trimming removed 1 base from V and 6 bases from J; junction bases left unmatched: 5. In germline, CDR1 is SGHDN, CDR2 FVKESK. Method: immunoSEQ multiplex PCR; TCRdb's copy keeps in-frame clones and lacks some. The table has about 330,000 clones, over 75% seen once. The sequence was obtained from a man aged 18 to 29 in good health. The sample consisted of memory CD8+ T cells sorted from blood. Subset given: CD45RO+ cells pooled with CCR7-negative TemRA cells. The rearrangement joins TRBV14 to TRBJ2-1; 8 nucleotides line up with TRBD1. For the CDR3, the DNA is TGTGCCAGCAGCCAAGCCAGGGGGCGCGGCAATGAGCAGTTCTTC. Translating it yields CASSQARGRGNEQFF.